This record concerns one TCR beta chain sequence. Its cognate antigen has yet to be identified. The method behind the library was 5' RACE. Preparation of each TCR library used about 3,200 ng of total RNA. cDNA was synthesized with SMARTScribe reverse transcriptase in eight separate reactions per sample. During cDNA synthesis, template switching introduced unique molecular identifiers that contained a 6-nucleotide sample barcode. TCRalpha and TCRbeta cDNA was amplified by two nested PCRs of roughly 16 and 10 cycles, with bead purification after each PCR. Before amplification, the cDNA was treated with uracil DNA-glycosylase and purified using the QIAquick PCR purification kit. The second PCR added Illumina TruSeq-compatible adapters along with sample-specific barcodes. Library quality and concentration were assessed using TapeStation and Qubit, and about 5 ng of each library was pooled. The pooled libraries were sequenced with 2 x 100 bp reads and custom sequencing primers on an Illumina HiSeq2500 single-index Rapid Run. Under the source paper's analysis protocol: UMI-based consensus assembly with MiGEC version 1.2.6 was used to correct PCR and sequencing errors. MiXCR version 2.1.1 handled V(D)J alignment, clonotype assembly and CDR3 extraction. To normalise gene usage, clonotype sharing and MAIT/NKT TCR abundance, the top 1000, 10 000 and 20 000 clonotypes in each sample were analysed. After downsampling to 27 000 UMIs, diversity was calculated as the inverse Simpson index using the vegan R package. Statistical testing used paired Mann-Whitney U tests on the discordant twin pairs and applied Benjamini-Hochberg correction for multiple testing. TCRdb reprocessed the raw reads; every CDR3 protein sequence is a single record, and DNA is not supplied. It is TCRdb's table, rather than the study itself, that gives the V and J calls and clone size. This sample's table has entries for approximately 340,000 distinct CDR3 sequences. The top ten clonotypes cover 2% to 2.5% of the sample.

The source of the sample is a study of monozygotic twins with inflammatory bowel disease (dated by TCRdb to about 2019). Regarding the study in general: A total of some 30 monozygotic twin pairs were included in the full study, comprising nine German pairs (four IBD-concordant, five IBD-discordant) and 19 IBD-discordant Danish pairs. Each individual had, on average, about 151 000 unique TCRalpha sequences and 181 000 unique TCRbeta sequences available for analysis. Disease-associated traits were sought mainly through comparisons between IBD patients and their genetically identical healthy co-twins within discordant pairs. General findings and caveats noted by the study authors: Compared with healthy twins, IBD patients had fewer clonotypes in common with other individuals, a difference most pronounced in patients showing signs of disease activity. Because patients received different immunosuppressive treatments, the repertoires may have picked up extra background noise and variability between individuals. The analysis was unable to tell different T cell subtypes apart. Measured by the inverse Simpson index, TCRbeta repertoire diversity was lower in IBD patients than in their healthy co-twins. The results gave no support for a single strong signal or clonotype linked to IBD. Repertoire similarity did not differ between concordant and discordant twins, which could be due to limited statistical power.

The CDR3 runs 14 amino acids, cysteine and phenylalanine included. DNA is not on record. According to the germline V gene (reference sequence), CDR1 reads DFQATT and CDR2 reads SNEGSKA. From each donor, an approximately 2.5 ml peripheral blood sample was collected into PAXgene tubes and kept at -80 degrees C. Without T cell sorting, total RNA was isolated from whole blood using the PAXgene blood miRNA kit on an automated QIAcube. Peripheral blood from monozygotic twin pairs concordant or discordant for inflammatory bowel disease was subjected to deep TCRalpha and TCRbeta repertoire profiling with unique molecular barcoding. For every twin pair, smoking habits were documented, and each individual was categorised as a current, former or never smoker.

Sequences were obtained from blood. Recombination connected TRBV20-1 to TRBJ2-7; with no DNA, the TCRdb D assignment of TRBD1 cannot be verified. This TCR derives from a human donor with ulcerative colitis or Crohn's disease, or a healthy co-twin of an affected twin (not recorded which). Here the CDR3 is given as CSALSGTGVYEQYF.